Listed below are T cell receptor beta chains from one sample, sequenced in a study of T cell changes during pregnancy in multiple sclerosis. The assay was immunoSEQ multiplex PCR, and TCRdb's table has in-frame clones only and misses some. This table holds about 93,000 clones, almost 95% found once. Material: peripheral blood, obtained after pregnancy. These receptors were obtained from a female donor with multiple sclerosis, enrolled in a pregnancy study. Both conserved end residues are part of each CDR3. The D gene is left open where the match is weak. Only part of the rows carry a size: once, few, many, or a class if the clone is expanded.

-,TRBV5-1,TRBD1,TRBJ1-5,CASRGGQDINQPQHF,TGCGCCAGCAGGGGGGGACAGGACATCAATCAGCCCCAGCATTTT
-,TRBV5-8,TRBD1,TRBJ2-2,CASSPYRGTDTGELFF,TGTGCCAGCAGCCCGTACAGGGGAACGGACACCGGGGAGCTGTTTTTT
-,TRBV9,-,TRBJ2-3,CASSRRLVRGSETDTQYF,TGTGCCAGCAGTCGCAGACTAGTGCGGGGAAGCGAAACAGATACGCAGTATTTT
-,TRBV27,TRBD1,TRBJ1-4,CASSLARQGYEKLFF,TGTGCCAGCAGTTTAGCCCGACAGGGATATGAAAAACTGTTTTTT
-,TRBV29-1,-,TRBJ1-1,CSADSLNTEAFF,TGCAGCGCCGACAGTCTAAACACTGAAGCTTTCTTT
-,TRBV7-9,-,TRBJ1-1,CASSLGQGLPGAFF,TGTGCCAGCAGCTTAGGGCAGGGACTCCCGGGCGCTTTCTTT
once,TRBV29-1,TRBD1,TRBJ2-2,CSVEIGGGGELFF,TGCAGCGTTGAGATAGGGGGCGGCGGGGAGCTGTTTTTT
-,TRBV6-1,TRBD1,TRBJ1-4,CASSLTGIGEKLFF,TGTGCCAGCAGTTTGACAGGGATCGGTGAAAAACTGTTTTTT
-,TRBV29-1,-,TRBJ2-3,CSVDSTSLPTDTQYF,TGCAGCGTCGACTCCACTTCCTTACCTACAGATACGCAGTATTTT
-,TRBV25-1,-,TRBJ1-2,CASSVMGGADGGYTF,TGTGCCAGCAGTGTCATGGGAGGTGCTGATGGCGGCTACACCTTC
-,TRBV5-7,-,TRBJ1-5,CASSLGGGILSASQPQHF,TGTGCCAGCAGCTTGGGAGGTGGCATTTTAAGTGCTAGTCAGCCCCAGCATTTT